These T cell receptor beta chains were read from a single sample in a study of beta chain features in type 1 diabetes. The table came from immunoSEQ multiplex PCR; TCRdb's copy has only in-frame clones and leaves some out. Of some 410,000 clones in the sample, around 13% were seen once. Sequencing was carried out using naive CD4+ T cells from blood. These receptors were collected from a man aged 25 to 40 in good health. CDR3s include the opening cysteine and the closing phenylalanine or tryptophan. The order of the fields is V gene, clone size, D gene, J gene, CDR3 protein, CDR3 DNA. D genes are given only for firm matches. Clone size is stated in some rows and not others, as once, few, many or a class when expanded.

TRBV5-4	-	-	TRBJ2-3	CASSLAGSDTQYF	TGTGCCAGCAGCTTGGCAGGGTCCGATACGCAGTATTTT
TRBV6-1	-	TRBD2	TRBJ2-2	CATKSGTSRTGELFF	TGTGCCACCAAATCCGGGACTAGCCGTACCGGGGAGCTGTTTTTT
TRBV5-8	-	-	TRBJ2-1	CASSLRVSNEQFF	TGTGCCAGCAGCTTAAGGGTATCTAATGAGCAGTTCTTC
TRBV18	few	-	TRBJ2-7	CASSPPGPRQVYEQYF	TGTGCCAGCTCACCACCGGGACCCAGACAGGTCTACGAGCAGTACTTC
TRBV7-2	few	TRBD1	TRBJ1-5	CASSFGTGDNQPQHF	TGTGCCAGCAGCTTTGGGACAGGGGATAATCAGCCCCAGCATTTT
TRBV29-1	-	-	TRBJ1-1	CSVVAGSHITEAFF	TGCAGCGTTGTAGCAGGGTCTCATATTACTGAAGCTTTCTTT
TRBV2	-	-	TRBJ2-2	CASSVNKNTGELFF	TGTGCCAGCAGTGTAAACAAGAACACCGGGGAGCTGTTTTTT
TRBV28	-	TRBD1	TRBJ2-7	CASSLQQGTAYEQYF	TGTGCCAGCAGTTTACAACAGGGGACCGCCTACGAGCAGTACTTC
TRBV20-1	-	-	TRBJ2-2	CSAPLASGLFF	TGCAGTGCCCCGCTAGCATCAGGGCTGTTTTTT
TRBV11-2	few	-	TRBJ2-2	CASREGRNRDTGELFF	TGTGCCAGCAGAGAAGGCAGAAATCGGGACACCGGGGAGCTGTTTTTT
TRBV12-5	few	TRBD1	TRBJ2-5	CACLRGQSEETQYF	TGTGCCTGCTTAAGGGGACAGAGTGAGGAGACCCAGTACTTC
TRBV7-8	-	TRBD1	TRBJ1-6	CASSTMTGGDSPLHF	TGTGCCAGCAGCACCATGACAGGGGGCGACTCACCCCTCCACTTT
TRBV4-3	few	-	TRBJ2-2	CASRAILFGTGELFF	TGCGCCAGCAGGGCGATTCTCTTTGGGACCGGGGAGCTGTTTTTT
TRBV29-1	-	-	TRBJ1-1	CSVTGTEAFF	TGCAGCGTGACCGGAACTGAAGCTTTCTTT
TRBV7-2	-	-	TRBJ1-5	CASSLVGGVSNQPQHF	TGTGCCAGCAGCTTAGTGGGAGGGGTTAGCAATCAGCCCCAGCATTTT
TRBV5-1	many	-	TRBJ2-3	CASSLAGDTQYF	TGCGCCAGCAGCTTGGCGGGGGATACGCAGTATTTT
TRBV21-1	many	-	TRBJ2-1	CASSKDSYNEQFF	TGTGCCAGCAGCAAGGACAGCTACAATGAGCAGTTCTTC
TRBV7-6	-	TRBD2	TRBJ2-7	CASSATGGDWQYF	TGTGCCAGCAGCGCCACGGGAGGGGATTGGCAGTACTTC
TRBV27	-	-	TRBJ2-6	CASSPQGRVRGANVLTF	TGTGCCAGCAGCCCCCAGGGTCGCGTGCGGGGGGCCAACGTCCTGACTTTC
TRBV30	few	TRBD1	TRBJ2-4	CAWIGDSKNIQYF	TGTGCCTGGATAGGGGACAGCAAAAACATTCAGTACTTC
TRBV7-9	few	-	TRBJ2-7	CASSPVRDRIYEQYF	TGTGCCAGCAGCCCAGTACGAGACAGAATCTACGAGCAGTACTTC
TRBV19	-	-	TRBJ1-2	CASSVASEYGYTF	TGTGCCAGTTCGGTAGCCTCAGAGTATGGCTACACCTTC
TRBV2	few	TRBD1	TRBJ2-1	CASRSLGTVTFF	TGTGCCAGCAGATCTCTTGGGACAGTCACGTTCTTC
TRBV7-9	-	-	TRBJ2-1	CASSAAGTGKTNEQFF	TGTGCCAGCAGCGCCGCCGGGACCGGTAAGACCAATGAGCAGTTCTTC
TRBV5-1	few	-	TRBJ2-5	CASSFAGPQETQYF	TGCGCCAGCAGCTTCGCAGGGCCCCAAGAGACCCAGTACTTC
TRBV19	few	TRBD1	TRBJ2-2	CASRPGQANTGELFF	TGTGCCAGTAGACCGGGACAGGCGAACACCGGGGAGCTGTTTTTT
TRBV4-3	-	-	TRBJ2-4	CASSQGPGLLSIIQYF	TGCGCCAGCAGCCAGGGCCCTGGACTCCTTTCAATCATTCAGTACTTC
TRBV15	-	-	TRBJ1-1	CATSRDWGTTEAFF	TGTGCCACCAGCAGAGATTGGGGGACGACTGAAGCTTTCTTT
TRBV19	-	-	TRBJ2-3	CASNPRLFSTDTQYF	TGTGCCAGTAATCCCAGACTTTTCTCCACAGATACGCAGTATTTT
TRBV14	few	-	TRBJ2-5	CASSQLGLVGETQYF	TGTGCCAGCAGCCAACTCGGACTGGTTGGAGAGACCCAGTACTTC
TRBV13	few	-	TRBJ2-1	CASSYLAFSYNEQFF	TGTGCCAGCAGCTACCTAGCGTTTTCCTACAATGAGCAGTTCTTC
TRBV13	many	-	TRBJ2-4	CASSQARQELRYF	TGTGCCAGCAGCCAGGCCCGACAGGAGTTGCGGTACTTC
TRBV9	few	-	TRBJ1-1	CASSGPVGMNTEAFF	TGTGCCAGCAGCGGACCGGTGGGTATGAACACTGAAGCTTTCTTT
TRBV25-1	few	-	TRBJ1-1	CASTGPQMNTEAFF	TGTGCCAGCACTGGCCCACAGATGAACACTGAAGCTTTCTTT
TRBV28	few	-	TRBJ2-7	CASSSLSEQYF	TGTGCCAGCAGTTCTCTTAGCGAGCAGTACTTC
TRBV15	-	TRBD1	TRBJ2-7	CATSRDGRGNEQYF	TGTGCCACCAGCAGAGATGGCAGGGGGAACGAGCAGTACTTC
TRBV7-6	-	-	TRBJ2-7	CASSSGQGRGLQYEQYF	TGTGCCAGCAGCTCGGGGCAGGGGCGCGGATTACAATACGAGCAGTACTTC
TRBV29-1	-	-	TRBJ1-1	CSVVVFWNTEAFF	TGCAGCGTTGTGGTTTTCTGGAACACTGAAGCTTTCTTT
TRBV7-9	few	TRBD1	TRBJ1-2	CASSLSDRGYGYTF	TGTGCCAGCAGCTTATCAGACAGGGGCTATGGCTACACCTTC
TRBV9	-	TRBD2	TRBJ2-1	CASSVGSSGVYDEQFF	TGTGCCAGCAGCGTAGGAAGTAGCGGGGTTTACGATGAGCAGTTCTTC
TRBV15	-	-	TRBJ2-1	CATSRELSAGNEQFF	TGTGCCACCAGCAGAGAACTGTCCGCGGGCAATGAGCAGTTCTTC
TRBV30	few	-	TRBJ2-5	CAWGRGTPLETQYF	TGTGCCTGGGGCCGCGGGACCCCACTGGAGACCCAGTACTTC
TRBV7-9	-	-	TRBJ1-2	CASSLRGLYGYTF	TGTGCCAGCAGCTTACGGGGACTTTATGGCTACACCTTC